This TCR beta chain was found in a study of shared clonotypes between healthy human individuals. The repertoire was sequenced with immunoSEQ multiplex PCR; TCRdb's copy has only in-frame clones and lacks some. The sample lists under 2,000,000 clones, about 95% occurring once. CDR3 length equals 13 residues. Germline CDR1 is SGDLS and CDR2 is YYNGEE. V was clipped by 4 bases and J by 2 bases, with 10 bases between them. Naive CD8 populations comprised CD45RO-negative cells positively selected for CCR7, excluding terminally differentiated effector memory CD45RA+ cells. General study points: Expectations were that clonotype sharing among donors would be affected by sequencing depth.

With regard to this clone: Antigen unknown. The sample carries other DNA sequences with the same CDR3.

The clonotype was recovered from a man between 18 and 35 years old in good health. The chain recombines TRBV9 with TRBJ2-7, with D possibly matching TRBD1 (6 bases). Sequencing was done on a sample of naive CD8+ T cells sorted from blood. The CDR3 is CASSPPGAYEQYF. The CDR3 DNA sequence: TGTGCCAGCAGCCCCCCAGGGGCCTACGAGCAGTACTTC.